This TCR beta chain was documented in a study of control samples from healthy donors and cancer patients. Sequencing was performed with immunoSEQ multiplex PCR; in TCRdb, only in-frame clones are kept and a portion is missing. The repertoire has tens of thousands of clones, approximately 91% of them found once; the top ten carry about 9.5%. Material for sequencing was PBMCs. The receptor was derived from a woman in her 50s with colorectal cancer.

The CDR3 DNA is TGTGCCAGCAGCTCCCAGGGGAACTATGGCTACACCTTC. Protein: CASSSQGNYGYTF. The V call is TRBV6-6, the J call TRBJ1-2; a weak D match, TRBD1 (6 bases). The CDR3 is 13 residues long. Trimming stripped 6 bases from V and 2 bases from J, with 10 bases between. Germline-derived CDR1 and CDR2 are MNHNY and SVGAGI (reference sequence).